Shown below are 10 T cell receptor beta chains from a single sample sequenced in a study of cytotoxic CD8 clonotypes in ibrutinib-treated CLL. TCRdb's table, derived via immunoSEQ multiplex PCR, lists solely in-frame clones and lacks some. This table has approximately 60,000 clones, 45% to 70% appearing once. Source: PBMCs, taken after 24 months of ibrutinib treatment. Receptor source: a human donor with chronic lymphocytic leukemia.

This clone appeared a few times. The J gene is TRBJ2-3, the V gene TRBV28; TRBD2 aligns across 9 bases. The CDR3 covers 15 residues. Germline values: CDR1 MDHEN, CDR2 SYDVKM. V shed 4 bases and J 4 bases; nucleotides not matched to a gene: 6. The CDR3 region is CASSSVAGEADTQYF. The CDR3 nucleotides are TGTGCCAGCAGTTCCGTAGCGGGGGAAGCAGATACGCAGTATTTT.

This clone was seen only a few times. This sequence joins TRBV2 and TRBJ1-4, with 7 positions matching TRBD1. The CDR3 contains 14 residues. The trim removed 2 bases at V and 8 bases at J, leaving 5 bases unmatched. Germline V gene data show CDR1 as SNHLY and CDR2 as FYNNEI. In DNA, the CDR3 is TGTGCCAGCAGTGAAACGACAGGGCACGAAAAACTGTTTTTT. Protein product: CASSETTGHEKLFF.

This sequence joins TRBV7-9 and TRBJ1-5, with TRBD1 identical over 10 bases. The junction had 9 bases not matched to a gene; V was cut back by 5 bases and J by 5 bases. CDR3 length: 16 amino acids. Germline-derived CDR1 and CDR2 are SEHNR and FQNEAQ (reference sequence). This CDR3 is CASSKRGGQGDQPQHF. Written as DNA, the CDR3 is TGTGCCAGCAGCAAACGTGGAGGACAGGGGGATCAGCCCCAGCATTTT. Full variable domain (remainder filled in from reference TRBV7-9 and TRBJ1-5): DTGVSQNPRHKITKRGQNVTFRCDPISEHNRLYWYRQTLGQGPEFLTYFQNEAQLEKSRLLSDRFSAERPKGSFSTLEIQRTEQGDSAMYLCASSKRGGQGDQPQHFGDGTRLSIL.

This clone qualifies as medium-sized. V and J are TRBV6-1 and TRBJ1-2; TRBD1 is a possible D gene (5 bases). V lost 7 bases, J lost 6 bases, and 9 bases lay in between. The CDR3 loop spans 11 amino acids. Germline CDR1 is MNHNS and CDR2 is SASEGT. The CDR3 DNA sequence: TGTGCCAGCACCGGGACTCATGGCTACACCTTC. This encodes CASTGTHGYTF.

The rearrangement uses TRBV27 and TRBJ2-7, with 13 positions matching TRBD2. The J segment lost 4 bases and the V segment lost 6 bases, leaving 18 bases of the junction unmatched. CDR1 and CDR2 (germline): MNHEY, SMNVEV (reference sequence). The CDR3 runs 19 residues. Here the CDR3 DNA reads TGTGCCAGCAGCCCCAGGACTAGCGGGAGTCATTGGTGGGTGTACGAGCAGTACTTC. Protein sequence: CASSPRTSGSHWWVYEQYF.

There are a few counts of this clone. This rearrangement joins TRBV29-1 to TRBJ1-4; TRBD1 might be the D (6 bases). This CDR3 has 12 amino acids. V lost 6 bases, J lost 8 bases, and 13 bases lay in between. From germline, CDR1 is SQVTM and CDR2 ANQGSEA. CDR3 residues: CSVNRVGEKLFF. CDR3 sequence (DNA): TGCAGCGTAAACAGGGTCGGAGAAAAACTGTTTTTT.

This chain joins TRBV19 and TRBJ1-2; 7 bases match TRBD1. The CDR3 is 13 residues long. Trimming at V came to 5 bases and at J to 6 bases, leaving 6 bases not matched to a gene. The germline V gene encodes CDR1 LNHDA and CDR2 SQIVND (reference sequence). The CDR3 region is CASSHTGVNGYTF. DNA of the CDR3: TGTGCCAGTAGTCACACAGGGGTGAATGGCTACACCTTC. Together with reference TRBV19 and TRBJ1-2, the CDR3 gives the full variable domain: DGGITQSPKYLFRKEGQNVTLSCEQNLNHDAMYWYRQDPGQGLRLIYYSQIVNDFQKGDIAEGYSVSREKKESFPLTVTSAQKNPTAFYLCASSHTGVNGYTFGSGTRLTVV.

This clone came up a few times. The chain links TRBV9 to TRBJ2-1; D ambiguous. V gave up 0 bases and J gave up 1 base, with 11 bases separating them. Germline V CDR1 and CDR2: SGDLS, YYNGEE. The CDR3 runs to 16 residues. CDR3 sequence: CASSVEGLLSYNEQFF. CDR3 coding DNA: TGTGCCAGCAGCGTAGAAGGTCTTCTTTCCTACAATGAGCAGTTCTTC.

This clone was seen a few times. The chain uses TRBV11-2 and TRBJ1-1; no reliable D call. The CDR3 loop spans 14 amino acids. Germline V lookup: CDR1 SGHAT, CDR2 FQNNGV. With 0 bases removed from V and 2 bases from J, the gap between germline ends came to 7 bases. The CDR3 spells CASSLDLGNTEAFF. Written as DNA, the CDR3 is TGTGCCAGCAGCTTAGATTTGGGAAACACTGAAGCTTTCTTT.

This clone was counted a few times. The gene calls are TRBV19 and TRBJ2-1, with 7 positions matching TRBD2. Germline V CDR1 and CDR2: LNHDA, SQIVND (reference sequence). With V trimmed by 6 bases and J by 0 bases, 8 bases remained unmatched. This CDR3 has 16 amino acids. CDR3 residues: CASRVRGDYSYNEQFF. The CDR3 DNA reads TGTGCCAGTAGAGTAAGAGGGGACTACTCCTACAATGAGCAGTTCTTC.